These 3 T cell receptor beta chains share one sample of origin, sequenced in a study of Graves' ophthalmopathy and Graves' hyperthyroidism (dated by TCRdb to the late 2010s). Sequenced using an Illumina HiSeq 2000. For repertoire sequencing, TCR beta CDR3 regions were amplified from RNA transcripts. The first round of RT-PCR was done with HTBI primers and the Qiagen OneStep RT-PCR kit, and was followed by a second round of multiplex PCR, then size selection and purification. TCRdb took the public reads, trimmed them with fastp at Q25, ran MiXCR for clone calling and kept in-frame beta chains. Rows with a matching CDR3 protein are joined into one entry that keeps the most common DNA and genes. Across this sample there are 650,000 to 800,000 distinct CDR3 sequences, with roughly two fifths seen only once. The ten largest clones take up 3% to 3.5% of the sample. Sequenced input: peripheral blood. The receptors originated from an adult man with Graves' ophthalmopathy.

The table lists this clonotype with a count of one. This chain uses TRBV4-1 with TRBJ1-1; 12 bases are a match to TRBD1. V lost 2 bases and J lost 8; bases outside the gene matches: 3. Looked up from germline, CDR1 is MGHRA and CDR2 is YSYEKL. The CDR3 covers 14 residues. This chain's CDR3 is CASSQMGTGGEAFF. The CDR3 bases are TGCGCCAGCAGCCAAATGGGGACAGGGGGCGAAGCTTTCTTT.

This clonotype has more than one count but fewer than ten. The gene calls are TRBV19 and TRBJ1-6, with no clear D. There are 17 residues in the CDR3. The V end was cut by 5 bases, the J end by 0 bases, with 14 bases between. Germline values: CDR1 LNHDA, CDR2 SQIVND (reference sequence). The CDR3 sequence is CASSLAWRSSYNSPLHF. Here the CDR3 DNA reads TGTGCCAGTAGTCTGGCATGGCGGAGCTCCTATAATTCACCCCTCCACTTT.

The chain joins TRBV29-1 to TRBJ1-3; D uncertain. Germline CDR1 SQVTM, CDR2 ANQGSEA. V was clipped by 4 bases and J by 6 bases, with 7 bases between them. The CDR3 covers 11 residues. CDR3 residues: CSVVVENTIYF. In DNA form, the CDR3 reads TGCAGCGTTGTTGTGGAAAACACCATATATTTT.